Following are 2 T cell receptor beta chains from one sample sequenced in a study of T cells in Graves' hyperthyroidism and ophthalmopathy. TCR beta CDR3 regions were amplified from RNA. Primed by the HTBI set, a first-round RT-PCR was run on the TCR CDR3. Each CDR3 protein gets one entry after TCRdb re-called the multiplex PCR reads with MiXCR. This table holds roughly 350,000 distinct CDR3 sequences, about 14% found once. Sequences were obtained from blood. The origin of the receptors is a woman aged 30 to 39 with Graves' ophthalmopathy.

The table lists this clonotype with many counts. The rearrangement joins TRBV29-1 to TRBJ1-2, with D unclear. Trimming took off 2 bases at V and 2 bases at J, with 6 bases between the two ends. The CDR3 has 12 amino acids. Germline V gene sequence: CDR1 SQVTM, CDR2 ANQGSEA. The CDR3 sequence: CSVESGNYGYTF. Written as DNA, the CDR3 is TGCAGCGTTGAATCCGGGAACTATGGCTACACCTTC.

This clonotype occurred many times. V gene TRBV7-2 combines with J gene TRBJ2-1; the match to TRBD2 covers 10 bases. This CDR3 has 16 amino acids. CDR1 SGHTA and CDR2 FQGNSA come from the germline V gene. Losses at the gene ends were 7 bases for V and 6 bases for J; bases not matched to a gene: 12. The CDR3, as DNA: TGTGCCAGCACCGACGATCAGCGGGGGGGCATCAATGAGCAGTTCTTC. Translating it yields CASTDDQRGGINEQFF.